These T cell receptor beta chains were read from a single sample in a study of read filtering for tumor transcriptome and immune sequencing. TCRdb processed the reads anew with MiXCR; each CDR3 protein has one entry. In the table there are roughly 56,000 distinct CDR3 sequences, about 21% of which are singletons. The sample taken for sequencing was a population of CD138-negative cells sorted from bone marrow. Every receptor here comes from a donor aged 40 or over with multiple myeloma. Both conserved end residues are part of each CDR3. Each record gives: V gene, J gene, CDR3 length, D gene, clone size, CDR3 DNA, CDR3 protein. D genes are given only for firm matches. Where a row states a size, it is once, few, many or the class of an expanded clone; other rows omit it.

V gene: TRBV11-2; J gene: TRBJ2-7; CDR3 length: 11; D gene: -; clone size: -; CDR3 DNA: TGTGCCAGCAGCACCGGCTACGAGCAGTACTTC; CDR3 protein: CASSTGYEQYF
V gene: TRBV28; J gene: TRBJ2-2; CDR3 length: 15; D gene: -; clone size: -; CDR3 DNA: TGTGCCAGCAGTTCCCAGGGAGCGAACACCGAGGAGCTGTTTTTT; CDR3 protein: CASSSQGANTEELFF
V gene: TRBV7-2; J gene: TRBJ2-1; CDR3 length: 12; D gene: -; clone size: many; CDR3 DNA: TGTGCCAGCAGCTTATTCTACAATGAGCAGTTCTTC; CDR3 protein: CASSLFYNEQFF
V gene: TRBV11-1; J gene: TRBJ1-1; CDR3 length: 16; D gene: -; clone size: many; CDR3 DNA: TGTGCCAGCAGCTTAGCCTCCCGGGGACTGAACACTGAAGCTTTCTTT; CDR3 protein: CASSLASRGLNTEAFF
V gene: TRBV3-1; J gene: TRBJ1-6; CDR3 length: 14; D gene: -; clone size: many; CDR3 DNA: TGTGCCAGCAGCCACGAGGCCTATAATTCACCCCTCCACTTT; CDR3 protein: CASSHEAYNSPLHF
V gene: TRBV5-1; J gene: TRBJ2-7; CDR3 length: 14; D gene: -; clone size: many; CDR3 DNA: TGCGCCAGCAGCTTAGCGACGGCACCCTACGAGCAGTACTTC; CDR3 protein: CASSLATAPYEQYF
V gene: TRBV24-1; J gene: TRBJ2-5; CDR3 length: 14; D gene: -; clone size: many; CDR3 DNA: TGTGCCACCAGTGATTTGGGAGTAGAAGAGACCCAGTACTTC; CDR3 protein: CATSDLGVEETQYF
V gene: TRBV5-1; J gene: TRBJ2-3; CDR3 length: 16; D gene: TRBD2; clone size: once; CDR3 DNA: TGCGCCAGCAGCATGGTGGACGGGAGGGTCAGAGATACGCAGTATTTT; CDR3 protein: CASSMVDGRVRDTQYF
V gene: TRBV5-1; J gene: TRBJ2-5; CDR3 length: 14; D gene: TRBD1; clone size: many; CDR3 DNA: TGCGCCAGCAGCCCGGACAGGGCAGCGGAGACCCAGTACTTC; CDR3 protein: CASSPDRAAETQYF
V gene: TRBV20-1; J gene: TRBJ2-5; CDR3 length: 12; D gene: -; clone size: many; CDR3 DNA: TGCAGTGCTAGTAAAGGGGAGGAGACCCAGTACTTC; CDR3 protein: CSASKGEETQYF
V gene: TRBV6-5; J gene: TRBJ2-1; CDR3 length: 12; D gene: -; clone size: many; CDR3 DNA: TGTGCCAGCAGTTACAAGAACAATGAGCAGTTCTTC; CDR3 protein: CASSYKNNEQFF
V gene: TRBV7-9; J gene: TRBJ1-2; CDR3 length: 17; D gene: -; clone size: many; CDR3 DNA: TGTGCCAGCACCGGGGGAGGGCGACAGTCGGATATGGATGGCTACACCTTC; CDR3 protein: CASTGGGRQSDMDGYTF
V gene: TRBV5-1; J gene: TRBJ2-1; CDR3 length: 16; D gene: TRBD2; clone size: many; CDR3 DNA: TGCGCCAGCAGCTTGGCCACGGGGGGGGTCTACAATGAGCAGTTCTTC; CDR3 protein: CASSLATGGVYNEQFF
V gene: TRBV15; J gene: TRBJ1-1; CDR3 length: 16; D gene: TRBD1; clone size: -; CDR3 DNA: TGTGCCACCTGCAGAGAAGGCCGGGGACAGACCACTGAAGCTTTCTTT; CDR3 protein: CATCREGRGQTTEAFF
V gene: TRBV12-3/TRBV12-4; J gene: TRBJ1-1; CDR3 length: 13; D gene: -; clone size: many; CDR3 DNA: TGTGCCAGCGGGAACAGCCCAAACACTGAAGCTTTCTTT; CDR3 protein: CASGNSPNTEAFF
V gene: TRBV6-5; J gene: TRBJ2-2; CDR3 length: 15; D gene: TRBD1; clone size: many; CDR3 DNA: TGTGCCAGCAGAACAGGGGGCGCGGGCACCGGGGAGCTGTTTTTT; CDR3 protein: CASRTGGAGTGELFF
V gene: TRBV28; J gene: TRBJ2-7; CDR3 length: 14; D gene: TRBD2; clone size: many; CDR3 DNA: TGTGCCAGCAGTACTAGCGGGGGCTCCTACGAGCAGTACTTC; CDR3 protein: CASSTSGGSYEQYF
V gene: TRBV12-3/TRBV12-4; J gene: TRBJ2-5; CDR3 length: 13; D gene: -; clone size: many; CDR3 DNA: TGTGCCAGCAGCCACACTAGTGAAGAGACCCAGTACTTC; CDR3 protein: CASSHTSEETQYF
V gene: TRBV20-1; J gene: TRBJ2-5; CDR3 length: 13; D gene: -; clone size: many; CDR3 DNA: TGCAGTGGAATGGAGGGGCCGGGGGAGACCCAGTACTTC; CDR3 protein: CSGMEGPGETQYF
V gene: TRBV6-6; J gene: TRBJ2-1; CDR3 length: 17; D gene: -; clone size: -; CDR3 DNA: TGTGCCAGCAGTTACTCGGCCAGCGGGTCTGCCTACAATGAGCAGTTCTTC; CDR3 protein: CASSYSASGSAYNEQFF
V gene: TRBV20-1; J gene: TRBJ1-6; CDR3 length: 14; D gene: TRBD1; clone size: -; CDR3 DNA: TGCAGTGCCCCTCCGGGGACAGGGGTTTCACCCCTCCACTTT; CDR3 protein: CSAPPGTGVSPLHF
V gene: TRBV29-1; J gene: TRBJ2-7; CDR3 length: 14; D gene: -; clone size: many; CDR3 DNA: TGCAGCGTTGAAGTAGGGACAAGGCCCTACGAGCAGTACTTC; CDR3 protein: CSVEVGTRPYEQYF
V gene: TRBV11-3; J gene: TRBJ2-5; CDR3 length: 15; D gene: -; clone size: many; CDR3 DNA: TGTGCCAGCAGCTTGGGTACAGGGAACCAAGAGACCCAGTACTTC; CDR3 protein: CASSLGTGNQETQYF
V gene: TRBV28; J gene: TRBJ1-1; CDR3 length: 14; D gene: -; clone size: -; CDR3 DNA: TGTGCCAGCAGTCCCGGCTTCCGAAGGGCTGAAGCTTTCTTT; CDR3 protein: CASSPGFRRAEAFF
V gene: TRBV12-3/TRBV12-4; J gene: TRBJ1-1; CDR3 length: 13; D gene: -; clone size: many; CDR3 DNA: TGTGCCAGCAGTTTAGGATGGCCCGGTCGAGCTTTCTTT; CDR3 protein: CASSLGWPGRAFF
V gene: TRBV11-1; J gene: TRBJ1-1; CDR3 length: 13; D gene: -; clone size: many; CDR3 DNA: TGTGCCAGCATGCTCGGGGGGGGCACTGAAGCTTTCTTT; CDR3 protein: CASMLGGGTEAFF
V gene: TRBV5-6; J gene: TRBJ2-5; CDR3 length: 13; D gene: -; clone size: many; CDR3 DNA: TGTGCCAGCAGCCCCTGGGGGTTAGAGACCCAGTACTTC; CDR3 protein: CASSPWGLETQYF
V gene: TRBV20-1; J gene: TRBJ1-2; CDR3 length: 13; D gene: -; clone size: -; CDR3 DNA: TGCAGTGCTACTCACCCGGACGGAGAAGGCTACACCTTC; CDR3 protein: CSATHPDGEGYTF
V gene: TRBV7-2; J gene: TRBJ1-1; CDR3 length: 13; D gene: -; clone size: many; CDR3 DNA: TGTGCCAGCAGATTATCAGCGAACACTGAAGCTTTCTTT; CDR3 protein: CASRLSANTEAFF
V gene: TRBV9; J gene: TRBJ1-6; CDR3 length: 15; D gene: -; clone size: many; CDR3 DNA: TGTGCCAGCAGCGTAGCTACAGAGGATAATTCACCCCTCCACTTT; CDR3 protein: CASSVATEDNSPLHF
V gene: TRBV7-8; J gene: TRBJ2-1; CDR3 length: 14; D gene: TRBD2; clone size: few; CDR3 DNA: TGTGCCAGCAGCCTAGAGAGCGGGAACTATGAGCAGTTCTTC; CDR3 protein: CASSLESGNYEQFF
V gene: TRBV7-8; J gene: TRBJ1-5; CDR3 length: 16; D gene: -; clone size: many; CDR3 DNA: TGTGCCAGCAGCCTAGACCCGACGGGGGCAAATCAGCCCCAGCATTTT; CDR3 protein: CASSLDPTGANQPQHF
V gene: TRBV28; J gene: TRBJ2-7; CDR3 length: 12; D gene: -; clone size: many; CDR3 DNA: TGTGCCAGCAGTTTACCCCCGCTCGAGCAGTACTTC; CDR3 protein: CASSLPPLEQYF
V gene: TRBV11-2; J gene: TRBJ1-1; CDR3 length: 14; D gene: -; clone size: few; CDR3 DNA: TGTGCCAGCAGCTGGGAGAAACCGAACACTGAAGCTTTCTTT; CDR3 protein: CASSWEKPNTEAFF
V gene: TRBV7-2; J gene: TRBJ2-7; CDR3 length: 13; D gene: -; clone size: many; CDR3 DNA: TGTGCCAGCAGCTTTGGACGGGACTACGAGCAGTACTTC; CDR3 protein: CASSFGRDYEQYF
V gene: TRBV4-1; J gene: TRBJ2-7; CDR3 length: 16; D gene: -; clone size: few; CDR3 DNA: TGCGCCAGCAGCCAAGATTCGACTAGAACGTTCTACGAGCAGTACTTC; CDR3 protein: CASSQDSTRTFYEQYF
V gene: TRBV11-1; J gene: TRBJ2-3; CDR3 length: 17; D gene: TRBD2; clone size: many; CDR3 DNA: TGTGCCAGCAGCACCCTTGGGACTAGCGGGGGGGCCTTGGATCAGTATTTT; CDR3 protein: CASSTLGTSGGALDQYF
V gene: TRBV4-1; J gene: TRBJ2-3; CDR3 length: 15; D gene: -; clone size: -; CDR3 DNA: TGCGCCAGCAGCCGTGACTTTCCTAGAACAGATACGCAGTATTTT; CDR3 protein: CASSRDFPRTDTQYF
V gene: TRBV28; J gene: TRBJ2-4; CDR3 length: 16; D gene: -; clone size: -; CDR3 DNA: TGTGCCAGCAGTCGCGTCACCTGGACAGAGAAAAACATTCAGTACTTC; CDR3 protein: CASSRVTWTEKNIQYF
V gene: TRBV2; J gene: TRBJ1-1; CDR3 length: 13; D gene: -; clone size: many; CDR3 DNA: TGTGCCAGCAGCGCATGGGGGAACACTGAAGCTTTCTTT; CDR3 protein: CASSAWGNTEAFF
V gene: TRBV5-1; J gene: TRBJ2-6; CDR3 length: 18; D gene: -; clone size: -; CDR3 DNA: TGCGCCAGCAGCTTGGTTGGCAGTCTTTCCTCTGGGGCCAACGTCCTGACTTTC; CDR3 protein: CASSLVGSLSSGANVLTF
V gene: TRBV6-1; J gene: TRBJ2-1; CDR3 length: 14; D gene: TRBD2; clone size: many; CDR3 DNA: TGTGCCAGCAGGCACTCGCGGGGGACGAATGAGCAGTTCTTC; CDR3 protein: CASRHSRGTNEQFF
V gene: TRBV28; J gene: TRBJ2-1; CDR3 length: 12; D gene: TRBD2; clone size: many; CDR3 DNA: TGTGCCAGCAGCTCGACTAGCGATGAGCAGTTCTTC; CDR3 protein: CASSSTSDEQFF
V gene: TRBV27; J gene: TRBJ2-5; CDR3 length: 14; D gene: TRBD1; clone size: few; CDR3 DNA: TGTGCCAGCAGTCCTAGACAGGGCCAGGAGACCCAGTACTTC; CDR3 protein: CASSPRQGQETQYF
V gene: TRBV6-4; J gene: TRBJ2-1; CDR3 length: 17; D gene: TRBD1; clone size: many; CDR3 DNA: TGTGCCAGCAGTGAGTCTAGGGACAGGGGGCTAAGGAATGAGCAGTTCTTC; CDR3 protein: CASSESRDRGLRNEQFF
V gene: TRBV28; J gene: TRBJ2-7; CDR3 length: 12; D gene: TRBD2; clone size: many; CDR3 DNA: TGTGCCAGCAGTCAGCTTAAGCGGGGCCCTTTTTTC; CDR3 protein: CASSQLKRGPFF
V gene: TRBV20-1; J gene: TRBJ2-7; CDR3 length: 14; D gene: -; clone size: -; CDR3 DNA: TGCAGTACTGAGCCCGGACAGATCTTGGATGAGCAGTACTTC; CDR3 protein: CSTEPGQILDEQYF